These 9 T cell receptor beta chains were all obtained from the same sample, sequenced in a study of T-cell reconstitution after alpha-beta-depleted transplantation in children. Unique molecular identifiers were incorporated during preparation of the TCRbeta library. TCRdb re-analysed the PCR reads in MiXCR, keeping a single row per CDR3 protein. The sample comprises about 310,000 distinct CDR3 sequences, approximately 23% of which are singletons, and 10% to 11% rests with the top ten. The sample in question was PBMCs, mostly from graft donor cells, obtained 180 days after TCRalphabeta/CD19-depleted stem cell transplant. These receptors all come from a male patient younger than 18 who had a stem cell transplant for acute lymphoblastic leukemia, so the T cells may come from the graft donor.

The gene calls are TRBV24-1 and TRBJ2-5, with a weak D call TRBD2 (6 bases). V was clipped by 4 bases and J by 3 bases, with 14 bases between them. This CDR3 has 15 residues. The germline CDR1 and CDR2 sequences are KGHDR and SFDVKD. The CDR3 is CATSEERGGKETQYF. Here the CDR3 DNA reads TGTGCCACCAGTGAGGAACGTGGGGGGAAAGAGACCCAGTACTTC.

This clonotype came up many times. This chain links TRBV4-1 with TRBJ1-2; TRBD1 agrees at 7 bases. Germline loops: CDR1 MGHRA, CDR2 YSYEKL. The CDR3 totals 15 residues. J was trimmed by 5 bases and V by 3 bases; bases with no gene match: 9. The CDR3 sequence: CASSQTRDSVYGYTF. In DNA form, the CDR3 reads TGCGCCAGCAGCCAGACCCGGGACAGTGTATATGGCTACACCTTC.

CDR3 sequence reads: CSPWRGDGYEQYF. CDR3 coding DNA: TGCAGCCCTTGGCGGGGAGATGGCTACGAGCAGTACTTC. J is TRBJ2-7 and V is TRBV20-1, with a weak D call TRBD2 (6 bases). This CDR3 is built from 13 residues. Germline V gives CDR1 DFQATT, CDR2 SNEGSKA (reference sequence).

This chain links TRBV5-1 with TRBJ1-1; a possible D gene is TRBD1 (6 bases). The germline V gene has CDR1 SGHRS and CDR2 YFSETQ. This CDR3 has 12 residues. The V and J ends lost 4 bases and 11 bases respectively, with 15 bases between them. The DNA for the CDR3 is TGCGCCAGCAGCCCGTTACAGGGTCTGGCTTTCTTT. This gives the protein CASSPLQGLAFF. Drawing the rest from reference TRBV5-1 and TRBJ1-1, the complete variable domain is KAGVTQTPRYLIKTRGQQVTLSCSPISGHRSVSWYQQTPGQGLQFLFEYFSETQRNKGNFPGRFSGRQFSNSRSEMNVSTLELGDSALYLCASSPLQGLAFFGQGTRLTVV.

In its sample, this clonotype was seen many times. This rearrangement joins TRBV7-8 to TRBJ2-4; tentatively, D is TRBD2 (6 bases). CDR3 length: 14 residues. V gave up 5 bases and J gave up 7 bases, with 15 bases separating them. CDR1 is SGHVS, CDR2 FQNEAQ, per germline. The CDR3 DNA reads as TGTGCCAGCAGCACTCCGGACGGGAGTAACATTCAGTACTTC. As protein: CASSTPDGSNIQYF.

Regarding this clonotype: One end of the junction varies from germline; a read error may be responsible. The chain links TRBV18 to TRBJ2-3, with D hard to call. The germline gives CDR1 KGHSH, CDR2 LQKENI. The CDR3 loop spans 13 amino acids. The CDR3 nucleotides read TGTGCCAGCTCACCACTAGCAACGGATACGCTGTATTTT. Its translation: CASSPLATDTLYF.

This clonotype came up many times. The chain employs TRBV5-1 and TRBJ2-1; D is ambiguous. Germline loops: CDR1 SGHRS, CDR2 YFSETQ. This CDR3 is 12 amino acids long. Trimming shortened V by 0 bases and J by 8 bases, and 6 bases separated the two germline ends. The CDR3 reads CASSLARDEQFF. DNA of the CDR3: TGCGCCAGCAGCTTGGCCCGGGATGAGCAGTTCTTC. The full variable domain, its missing parts supplied by reference TRBV5-1 and TRBJ2-1, is KAGVTQTPRYLIKTRGQQVTLSCSPISGHRSVSWYQQTPGQGLQFLFEYFSETQRNKGNFPGRFSGRQFSNSRSEMNVSTLELGDSALYLCASSLARDEQFFGPGTRLTVL.

The V call is TRBV14, the J call TRBJ2-1, with 14 bases fitting TRBD2. The CDR3 is 17 residues long. CDR1 and CDR2 from the germline V gene are SGHDN and FVKESK. Unmatched junction bases numbered 4, after V lost 0 bases and J lost 6 bases. The CDR3 DNA reads as TGTGCCAGCAGCCAAGATGCGGGGACTAGCGGGAGCAATGAGCAGTTCTTC. It translates to CASSQDAGTSGSNEQFF.

A few counts support this clonotype. This rearrangement joins TRBV27 to TRBJ1-5; a weak D match, TRBD1 (5 bases). Trimming removed 2 bases at V and 2 bases at J, with 10 bases between. The CDR3 is 15 residues long. Germline CDR1 MNHEY, CDR2 SMNVEV (reference sequence). The CDR3 loop reads CASSLRGGGNQPQHF. The CDR3 DNA follows: TGTGCCAGCAGTTTACGGGGAGGGGGCAATCAGCCCCAGCATTTT.